The text below deals with one T cell receptor beta chain. Ten or more counts support this clone. The antigen it recognizes is unknown. The sequenced fragment ends 3 residues before the CDR3 boundary, so the rest is inferred from the germline J gene. Predominantly Caucasian heritage was noted among both the CVID patients and the healthy controls. Heparinized peripheral whole blood samples of roughly 5 to 8 ml were obtained from each donor. TCRbeta CDR3 repertoires were sequenced from genomic DNA of adults with common variable immune deficiency (CVID) and healthy adult controls. A total of approximately 22 healthy adult volunteers (about twelve female and some 10 male; age range roughly 23 to 75 years, mean age about 33) were included in the control group. Diluted blood was subjected to density centrifugation over Hypaque 1077 or Ficoll-Paque for isolation of peripheral blood mononuclear cells. Unsorted mononuclear cells served as the source of genomic DNA, which was extracted either by Qiagen column purification or by a centrifugation-based method.

For sequencing input, CVID and control samples contributed equivalent amounts of genomic DNA. For every sample, a 60 bp segment covering the rearranged TCRbeta CDR3 region was amplified and then sequenced. TCRbeta amplification used the immunoSEQ assay, a bias-corrected multiplex PCR with high-throughput sequencing. The study's own analysis went as follows. Every unique nucleotide sequence counted as a clone and was annotated with V, D and J genes, copy number and frequency. Sequences were labeled productive if in frame, and non-productive if out of frame or containing stop codons. As previously described, clonality was calculated on the basis of Shannon's entropy. The predicted amino acid sequences of productive clones were used to derive mean CDR3 Kyte-Doolittle hydropathy. Using the R hclust function, scaled V gene usage was clustered hierarchically with Manhattan distance and complete linkage. To assess clone sharing by CDR3 amino acid sequence, 12 repertoires per group were resampled over 100 rounds. The repertoires were screened for about 70 published EBV-specific TCRbeta sequences and approximately 240 published CMV-specific TCRbeta sequences. A couple of CVID samples that yielded fewer than 10,000 sequences were excluded from the analysis, so fewer than 45 CVID repertoires were retained. TCRdb provides this immuneACCESS table in a form limited to in-frame rearrangements. Some clones are lacking; in checked studies, under half of them reflect an unresolved V gene, and why the rest are absent is not known. D and trimming come from the DNA, and the V and J calls and clone size come from that table. The table notes some 54,000 clones here, none of them singletons. Jointly, the top ten make up about 2% of the sample.

These data originate in a study of T cell clonality in common variable immunodeficiency (dated by TCRdb to about 2015). According to the germline V gene (reference sequence), CDR1 reads LNHDA and CDR2 reads SQIVND. The CDR3 runs 15 residues from the cysteine to the phenylalanine. The DNA shown is the part of the CDR3 that was read: 36 bases, in frame from base 1. After removal of 4 bases from V and 3 bases from J, the junction retains 7 bases not matched to a gene. The paper's findings and limits, for the study overall: Even though DNA input was equal, the average per sample came to about 81,820 unique sequences for controls compared with 30,000 to 40,000 for CVID samples. Increased TCRbeta clonality was found in CVID subjects compared with healthy controls (t-test p = 0.018), with the increase being most characteristic of about a third of subjects. Fewer deletions and N-nucleotide insertions were reportedly observed in CVID TCRbeta sequences, and highly modified clones with 13 or more V deletions were reportedly absent from CVID TCRbeta sequences. Correlations of repertoire features with clinical complications were constrained by heterogeneity among patients within the CVID cohort. According to the authors, finding the cause of the higher clonality in CVID would require sequencing the repertoires of T cell subpopulations. CVID subjects shared fewer TCRbeta clones with each other than healthy controls did (p < 0.0001).

This TCR was recovered from a person between 18 and 75 years old in good health. The sequence links TRBV19 to TRBJ2-7, with 9 middle bases fitting TRBD1. The sample consisted of peripheral blood mononuclear cells. The sequenced CDR3 bases are TGTGCCAGTAGTAATACGGGACAGGGCTTCTACGAG. Translated, it gives CASSNTGQGFYE. The complete CDR3 reads CASSNTGQGFYEQYF.